The 21 T cell receptor beta chains listed next were all sequenced from one sample in a study of PD-L1 blockade in urothelial cancer. As for time point: pretreatment peripheral blood. Method: immunoSEQ multiplex PCR; TCRdb's copy keeps in-frame clones and lacks some. The sample yields approximately 90,000 clones, around 84% seen once. Sequenced material: PBMCs, taken around atezolizumab (anti-PD-L1) treatment. These receptors were obtained from a man in his sixties with urothelial cancer.

DNA for the CDR3: TGTGCCAGCAGTGTCGGGACTAGCGGGAGTTACAATGAGCAGTTCTTC. As protein: CASSVGTSGSYNEQFF. The genes are TRBV6-1 and TRBJ2-1; TRBD2 matches at 14 bases. The CDR3 covers 16 residues. Germline V CDR1 and CDR2: MNHNS, SASEGT. The J segment lost 4 bases and the V segment lost 4 bases, leaving 3 bases of the junction unmatched.

This clone came up once. The V call is TRBV27, the J call TRBJ2-7, with 9 nucleotides matching TRBD2. This CDR3 comprises 17 residues. Per the germline V gene, CDR1 is MNHEY and CDR2 is SMNVEV (reference sequence). V dropped 2 bases and J dropped 4; count of bases not matched to a gene: 12. The CDR3 DNA reads TGTGCCAGCAGTTTACTCCTCCCTAGCGGGGATCGGTACGAGCAGTACTTC. Translating gives CASSLLLPSGDRYEQYF.

This chain uses TRBV10-3 with TRBJ1-3, with D perhaps TRBD1 (6 bases). The germline V gene has CDR1 ENHRY and CDR2 SYGVKD. This CDR3 is built from 18 residues. V was trimmed by 4 bases and J by 1 base, leaving 20 bases between them. In nucleotides, the CDR3 is TGTGCCATCAGTGGAGGGGGAAGGTTCGGAAATTCTGGAAACACCATATATTTT. Translated: CAISGGGRFGNSGNTIYF.

The V gene is TRBV9, the J gene TRBJ2-1, with TRBD1 matching over 8 bases. Looked up from germline, CDR1 is SGDLS and CDR2 is YYNGEE. V lost 2 bases, J lost 2 bases, and 9 bases stayed unmatched. This CDR3 is built from 17 residues. CDR3 protein: CASSVGSGQEPYNEQFF. CDR3 bases: TGTGCCAGCAGCGTCGGTTCGGGACAGGAGCCCTACAATGAGCAGTTCTTC. The whole variable domain, filled in from reference TRBV9 and TRBJ2-1, reads DSGVTQTPKHLITATGQRVTLRCSPRSGDLSVYWYQQSLDQGLQFLIQYYNGEERAKGNILERFSAQQFPDLHSELNLSSLELGDSALYFCASSVGSGQEPYNEQFFGPGTRLTVL.

The V and J genes are TRBV6-1 and TRBJ2-2; D gene uncertain. The germline V gene has CDR1 MNHNS and CDR2 SASEGT. The V and J ends lost 3 bases and 7 bases respectively, with 27 bases between them. The CDR3 consists of 19 residues. The chain's CDR3 is CASSEAGSLRLFRGGELFF. For the CDR3, the DNA is TGTGCCAGCAGTGAGGCCGGGTCCCTTCGACTTTTCCGAGGCGGGGAGCTGTTTTTT.

The count of this clone is one. The V call is TRBV7-9, the J call TRBJ2-2; 12 nucleotides agree with TRBD2. CDR1 is SEHNR, CDR2 FQNEAQ, per germline (reference sequence). The trim removed 0 bases at V and 3 bases at J, leaving 2 bases unmatched. The CDR3 has 17 amino acids. The CDR3 coding sequence is TGTGCCAGCAGCTTAGCTCTAGCGGGAGGGCACACCGGGGAGCTGTTTTTT. It specifies CASSLALAGGHTGELFF. Filled out from reference TRBV7-9 and TRBJ2-2, the complete variable domain reads DTGVSQNPRHKITKRGQNVTFRCDPISEHNRLYWYRQTLGQGPEFLTYFQNEAQLEKSRLLSDRFSAERPKGSFSTLEIQRTEQGDSAMYLCASSLALAGGHTGELFFGEGSRLTVL.

The chain is built from TRBV10-2 and TRBJ2-3; 8 bases fit TRBD2. Germline V lookup: CDR1 WSHSY, CDR2 SAAADI. The CDR3 sequence is 15 residues long. V trimming: 2 bases; J trimming: 5 bases; junction bases outside the gene matches: 6. The CDR3 protein is CASSEGLASGDTQYF. Here the CDR3 DNA reads TGCGCCAGCAGTGAGGGACTAGCCTCAGGAGATACGCAGTATTTT.

This sequence joins TRBV9 and TRBJ2-1; D gene unclear. The V end was cut by 0 bases, the J end by 8 bases, with 3 bases between. This CDR3 region has 11 residues. CDR1 and CDR2 from the germline V gene are SGDLS and YYNGEE. The CDR3 reads CASSVAYEQFF. The CDR3 nucleotides read TGTGCCAGCAGCGTAGCTTATGAGCAGTTCTTC.

This chain connects TRBV4-1 to TRBJ2-5; D possibly corresponds to TRBD2 (7 bases). Trimming shortened V by 2 bases and J by 2 bases, and 12 bases separated the two germline ends. The CDR3 loop spans 15 amino acids. The germline V gene encodes CDR1 MGHRA and CDR2 YSYEKL. The CDR3 DNA reads TGCGCCAGCAGCCAACTCGGGGGGCGGCAAGAGACCCAGTACTTC. It yields the protein CASSQLGGRQETQYF.

As DNA, the CDR3 is TGTGCCAGCCGGACAGGGGGCGGGCAGCAGCCCCAGCATTTT. As protein: CASRTGGGQQPQHF. The chain employs TRBV6-1 and TRBJ1-5; 11 positions match TRBD1. Germline values: CDR1 MNHNS, CDR2 SASEGT. Unmatched junction bases numbered 7, after V lost 8 bases and J lost 7 bases. This CDR3 has 14 amino acids.

The rearrangement links TRBV7-3 to TRBJ1-1, with 8 bases aligning to TRBD1. CDR3 length: 15 amino acids. V lost 3 bases and J lost 0; bases outside the gene matches: 3. Germline V gives CDR1 SGHTA, CDR2 FQGTGA. CDR3 protein: CASSLTGAMNTEAFF. The DNA for the CDR3 is TGTGCCAGCAGCTTGACAGGGGCAATGAACACTGAAGCTTTCTTT.

V is TRBV5-8 and J is TRBJ2-1; 8 positions agree with TRBD2. The germline V gene has CDR1 SGHTS and CDR2 YDEGEE. Trimming removed 2 bases from V and 8 bases from J; junction bases left unmatched: 9. This CDR3 is built from 15 residues. The chain's CDR3 is CASSLPGLVLDEQFF. The CDR3 DNA is TGTGCCAGCAGCTTACCGGGACTAGTATTGGATGAGCAGTTCTTC. The whole variable domain, remainder taken from reference TRBV5-8 and TRBJ2-1, is EAGVTQSPTHLIKTRGQQATLRCSPISGHTSVYWYQQALGLGLQFLLWYDEGEERNRGNFPPRFSGRQFPNYSSELNVNALELEDSALYLCASSLPGLVLDEQFFGPGTRLTVL.

The J gene is TRBJ1-5, the V gene TRBV19; D ambiguous. CDR3 length equals 16 residues. From germline, CDR1 is LNHDA and CDR2 SQIVND (reference sequence). Trimming took 1 base from V and 3 from J, leaving 13 bases between them. CDR3 bases: TGTGCCAGTAGTATAGGGAGTGGCGGATTCAATCAGCCCCAGCATTTT. It encodes CASSIGSGGFNQPQHF. The entire variable domain, with the rest obtained from reference TRBV19 and TRBJ1-5, is as follows: DGGITQSPKYLFRKEGQNVTLSCEQNLNHDAMYWYRQDPGQGLRLIYYSQIVNDFQKGDIAEGYSVSREKKESFPLTVTSAQKNPTAFYLCASSIGSGGFNQPQHFGDGTRLSIL.

The sample holds one count of this clone. This rearrangement joins TRBV5-1 to TRBJ1-4; perhaps TRBD1 as D (5 bases). The germline V and J ends were trimmed by 5 bases and 7 bases, with 18 bases remaining between them. From germline, CDR1 is SGHRS and CDR2 YFSETQ. The CDR3 extends over 15 amino acids. CDR3 in amino acids: CASRPGGGDSEKLFF. CDR3 sequence (DNA): TGCGCCAGCAGACCTGGCGGGGGGGATTCTGAAAAACTGTTTTTT.

The genes are TRBV7-9 and TRBJ2-5, with no clear D. The V gene's germline CDR1 is SEHNR and CDR2 FQNEAQ (reference sequence). V was shortened by 5 bases and J by 7 bases, with 11 bases between the two germline ends. This CDR3 is built from 12 residues. The CDR3 DNA reads as TGTGCCAGCAGCCCCGAGGAGAGGACCCAGTACTTC. This translates into CASSPEERTQYF.

The rearrangement links TRBV6-1 to TRBJ2-1, with D possibly matching TRBD2 (6 bases). Germline CDR1 is MNHNS and CDR2 is SASEGT. Trimming cost V 1 base and J 4 bases, with 11 bases left between them. This CDR3 comprises 15 residues. The CDR3 nucleotides read TGTGCCAGCAGTGAAGAGGGAGGAGGTTACAATGAGCAGTTCTTC. Its protein is CASSEEGGGYNEQFF.

This clone was seen a single time. This chain connects TRBV7-3 to TRBJ2-5; 7 bases match TRBD2. The ends lost 4 bases at V and 2 bases at J; junction bases unmatched: 7. The CDR3 extends over 15 amino acids. The germline CDR1 and CDR2 sequences are SGHTA and FQGTGA. In DNA, the CDR3 is TGTGCCAGCAGCTCGACGGGGCGGGGGCAAGAGACCCAGTACTTC. The encoded protein is CASSSTGRGQETQYF.

This clone was picked up many times. The rearrangement links TRBV19 to TRBJ2-7, with TRBD1 identical over 7 bases. With V trimmed by 7 bases and J by 5 bases, 8 bases remained unmatched. Germline-derived CDR1 and CDR2 are LNHDA and SQIVND (reference sequence). The CDR3 sequence is 13 residues long. The CDR3, as DNA: TGTGCCAGTACCTCGACAGGGTGGAACGAGCAGTACTTC. It is translated as CASTSTGWNEQYF. The whole variable domain, remainder taken from reference TRBV19 and TRBJ2-7, is DGGITQSPKYLFRKEGQNVTLSCEQNLNHDAMYWYRQDPGQGLRLIYYSQIVNDFQKGDIAEGYSVSREKKESFPLTVTSAQKNPTAFYLCASTSTGWNEQYFGPGTRLTVT.

DNA for the CDR3: TGCAGCGCGGGGTGGACAGGGGCCACAGATACGCAGTATTTT. It translates to CSAGWTGATDTQYF. This chain links TRBV29-1 with TRBJ2-3; 9 bases match TRBD1. Germline V gene data show CDR1 as SQVTM and CDR2 as ANQGSEA. The V and J ends lost 7 bases and 2 bases, in that order; junction bases with no gene match: 7. This CDR3 spans 14 amino acids.

The chain has TRBV6-5 and TRBJ1-5; a weak D match, TRBD1 (6 bases). The CDR3 totals 15 residues. CDR1 is MNHEY, CDR2 SVGAGI, per germline. V was clipped by 6 bases and J by 0 bases, with 12 bases between them. The CDR3 DNA sequence: TGTGCCAGCAGCCTCGGACAGCTTAGCAATCAGCCCCAGCATTTT. This codes for CASSLGQLSNQPQHF.

V and J are TRBV7-8 and TRBJ2-7; maybe TRBD1 (6 bases). Trimming took 4 bases from V and 4 from J, leaving 17 bases between them. The germline V gene encodes CDR1 SGHVS and CDR2 FQNEAQ. The CDR3 sequence is 15 residues long. The DNA for the CDR3 is TGTGCCAGCAGCTGGGCGACAGGCCCTAATTACGAGCAGTACTTC. This gives the protein CASSWATGPNYEQYF.